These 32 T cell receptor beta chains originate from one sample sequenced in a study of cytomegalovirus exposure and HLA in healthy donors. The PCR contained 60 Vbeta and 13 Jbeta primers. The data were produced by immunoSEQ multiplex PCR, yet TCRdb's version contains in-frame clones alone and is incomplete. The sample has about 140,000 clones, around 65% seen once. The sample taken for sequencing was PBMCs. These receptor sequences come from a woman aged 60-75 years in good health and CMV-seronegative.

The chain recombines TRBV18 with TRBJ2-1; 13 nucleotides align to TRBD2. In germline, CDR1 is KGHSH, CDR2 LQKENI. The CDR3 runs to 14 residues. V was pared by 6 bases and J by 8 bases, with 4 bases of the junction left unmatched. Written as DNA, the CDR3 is TGTGCCAGCTCCGGGACTAGCGGGACCGATGAGCAGTTCTTC. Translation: CASSGTSGTDEQFF.

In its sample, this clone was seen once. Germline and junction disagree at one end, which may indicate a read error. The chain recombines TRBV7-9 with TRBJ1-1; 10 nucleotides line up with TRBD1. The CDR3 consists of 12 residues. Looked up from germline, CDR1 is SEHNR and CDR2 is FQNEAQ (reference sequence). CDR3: CSSSLGGQGTPF. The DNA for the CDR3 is TGTTCCAGCAGCTTAGGGGGACAGGGGACCCCCTTT. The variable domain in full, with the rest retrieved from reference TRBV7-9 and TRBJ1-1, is DTGVSQNPRHKITKRGQNVTFRCDPISEHNRLYWYRQTLGQGPEFLTYFQNEAQLEKSRLLSDRFSAERPKGSFSTLEIQRTEQGDSAMYLCSSSLGGQGTPFGQGTRLTVV.

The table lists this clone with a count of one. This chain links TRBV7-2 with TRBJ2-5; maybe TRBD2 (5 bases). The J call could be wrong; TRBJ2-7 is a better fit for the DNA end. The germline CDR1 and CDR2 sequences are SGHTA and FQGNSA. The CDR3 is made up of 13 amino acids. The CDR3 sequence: CASQPSNRPEQYF. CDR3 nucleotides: TGTGCCAGCCAACCTAGCAATCGGCCCGAGCAGTACTTC.

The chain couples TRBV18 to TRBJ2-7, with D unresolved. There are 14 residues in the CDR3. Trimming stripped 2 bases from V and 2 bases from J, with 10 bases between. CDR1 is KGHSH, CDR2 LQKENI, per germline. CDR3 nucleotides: TGTGCCAGCTCACCATTAGAAGTGACCTACGAGCAGTACTTC. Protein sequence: CASSPLEVTYEQYF. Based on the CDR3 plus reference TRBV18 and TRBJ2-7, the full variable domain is NAGVMQNPRHLVRRRGQEARLRCSPMKGHSHVYWYRQLPEEGLKFMVYLQKENIIDESGMPKERFSAEFPKEGPSILRIQQVVRGDSAAYFCASSPLEVTYEQYFGPGTRLTVT.

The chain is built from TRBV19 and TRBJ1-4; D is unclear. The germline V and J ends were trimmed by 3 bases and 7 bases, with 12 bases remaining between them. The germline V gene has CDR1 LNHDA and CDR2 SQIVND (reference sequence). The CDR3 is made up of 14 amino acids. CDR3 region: CASSMSGFGEKLFF. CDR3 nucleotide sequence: TGTGCCAGTAGTATGTCGGGGTTCGGTGAAAAACTGTTTTTT.

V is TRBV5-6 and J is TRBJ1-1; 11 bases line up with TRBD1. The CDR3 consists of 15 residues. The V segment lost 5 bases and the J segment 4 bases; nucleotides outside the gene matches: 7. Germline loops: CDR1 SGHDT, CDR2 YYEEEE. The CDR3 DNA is TGTGCCAGCAGGCAGGACAGGGGGCTGATCACTGAAGCTTTCTTT. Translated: CASRQDRGLITEAFF. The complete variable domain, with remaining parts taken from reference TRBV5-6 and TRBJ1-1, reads DAGVTQSPTHLIKTRGQQVTLRCSPKSGHDTVSWYQQALGQGPQFIFQYYEEEERQRGNFPDRFSGHQFPNYSSELNVNALLLGDSALYLCASRQDRGLITEAFFGQGTRLTVV.

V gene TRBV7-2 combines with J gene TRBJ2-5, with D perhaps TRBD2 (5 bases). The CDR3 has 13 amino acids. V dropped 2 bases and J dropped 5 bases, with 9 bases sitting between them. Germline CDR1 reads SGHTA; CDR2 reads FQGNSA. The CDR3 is CASSLLALETQYF. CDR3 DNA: TGTGCCAGCAGCTTATTAGCGCTGGAGACCCAGTACTTC. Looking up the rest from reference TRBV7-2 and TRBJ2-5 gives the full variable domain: GAGVSQSPSNKVTEKGKDVELRCDPISGHTALYWYRQSLGQGLEFLIYFQGNSAPDKSGLPSDRFSAERTGGSVSTLTIQRTQQEDSAVYLCASSLLALETQYFGPGTRLLVL.

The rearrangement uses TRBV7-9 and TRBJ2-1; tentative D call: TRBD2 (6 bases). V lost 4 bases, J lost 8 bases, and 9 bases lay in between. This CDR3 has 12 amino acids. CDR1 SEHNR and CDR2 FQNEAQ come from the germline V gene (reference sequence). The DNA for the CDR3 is TGTGCCAGCAGCTCAGGGACTTATGAGCAGTTCTTC. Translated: CASSSGTYEQFF.

CDR3 protein: CASRNTGGRNEAFF. As DNA, the CDR3 is TGTGCCAGTCGGAACACAGGGGGCAGAAATGAAGCTTTCTTT. The gene calls are TRBV19 and TRBJ1-1; 9 bases are shared with TRBD1. CDR1 is LNHDA and CDR2 is SQIVND in the germline V gene (reference sequence). Trimming removed 8 bases from V and 7 bases from J; junction bases left unmatched: 11. The CDR3 consists of 14 residues. Based on the CDR3 plus reference TRBV19 and TRBJ1-1, the full variable domain is DGGITQSPKYLFRKEGQNVTLSCEQNLNHDAMYWYRQDPGQGLRLIYYSQIVNDFQKGDIAEGYSVSREKKESFPLTVTSAQKNPTAFYLCASRNTGGRNEAFFGQGTRLTVV.

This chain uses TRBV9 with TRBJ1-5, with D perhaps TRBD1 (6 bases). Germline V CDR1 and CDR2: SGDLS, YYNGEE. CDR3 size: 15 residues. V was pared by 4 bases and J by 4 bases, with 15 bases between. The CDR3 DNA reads TGTGCCAGCAGCCTAGAGGGGGAATGGAATCAGCCCCAGCATTTT. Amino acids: CASSLEGEWNQPQHF.

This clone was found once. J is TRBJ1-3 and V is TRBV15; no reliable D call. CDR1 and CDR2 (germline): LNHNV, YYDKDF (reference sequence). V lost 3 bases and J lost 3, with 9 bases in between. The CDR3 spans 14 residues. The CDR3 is CATSRESLGNTIYF. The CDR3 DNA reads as TGTGCCACCAGCAGGGAGAGTCTTGGAAACACCATATATTTT.

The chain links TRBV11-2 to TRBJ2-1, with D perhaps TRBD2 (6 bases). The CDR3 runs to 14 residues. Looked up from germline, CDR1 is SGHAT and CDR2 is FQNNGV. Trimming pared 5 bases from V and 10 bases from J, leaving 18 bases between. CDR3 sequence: CASSEGTPPREQFF. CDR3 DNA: TGTGCCAGCAGCGAAGGGACTCCACCTAGGGAGCAGTTCTTC. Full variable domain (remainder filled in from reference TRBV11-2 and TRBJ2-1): EAGVAQSPRYKIIEKRQSVAFWCNPISGHATLYWYQQILGQGPKLLIQFQNNGVVDDSQLPKDRFSAERLKGVDSTLKIQPAKLEDSAVYLCASSEGTPPREQFFGPGTRLTVL.

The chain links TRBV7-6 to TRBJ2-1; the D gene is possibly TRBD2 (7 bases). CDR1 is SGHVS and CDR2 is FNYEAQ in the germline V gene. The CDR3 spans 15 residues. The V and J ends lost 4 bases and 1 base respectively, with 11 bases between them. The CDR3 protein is CASSSGEGSYNEQFF. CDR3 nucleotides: TGTGCCAGCAGCTCAGGGGAGGGGTCCTACAATGAGCAGTTCTTC.

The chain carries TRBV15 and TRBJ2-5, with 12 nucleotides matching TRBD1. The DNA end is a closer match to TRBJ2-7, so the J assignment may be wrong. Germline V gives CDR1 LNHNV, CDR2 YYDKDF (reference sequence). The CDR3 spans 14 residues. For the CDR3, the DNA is TGTGCCACCAGCAGAGGGGACAGGGGGCTCGAGCAGTACTTC. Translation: CATSRGDRGLEQYF.

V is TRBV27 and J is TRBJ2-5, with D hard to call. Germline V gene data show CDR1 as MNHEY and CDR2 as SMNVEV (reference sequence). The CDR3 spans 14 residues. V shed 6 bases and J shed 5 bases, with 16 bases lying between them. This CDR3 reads CASRSHPPGETQYF. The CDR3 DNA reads TGTGCCAGCAGGAGTCACCCTCCAGGCGAGACCCAGTACTTC.

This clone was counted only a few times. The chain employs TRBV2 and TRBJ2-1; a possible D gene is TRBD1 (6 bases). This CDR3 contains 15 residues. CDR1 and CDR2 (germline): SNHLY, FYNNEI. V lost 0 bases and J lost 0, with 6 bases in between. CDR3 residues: CASSEAGGSYNEQFF. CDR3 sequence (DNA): TGTGCCAGCAGTGAAGCAGGGGGCTCCTACAATGAGCAGTTCTTC.

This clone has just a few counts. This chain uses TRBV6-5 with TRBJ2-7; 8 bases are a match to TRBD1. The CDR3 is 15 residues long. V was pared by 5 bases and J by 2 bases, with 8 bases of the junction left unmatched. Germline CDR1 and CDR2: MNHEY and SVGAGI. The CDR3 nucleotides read TGTGCCAGCAGTCCCGGGACAGGCAGAGCCTACGAGCAGTACTTC. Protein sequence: CASSPGTGRAYEQYF.

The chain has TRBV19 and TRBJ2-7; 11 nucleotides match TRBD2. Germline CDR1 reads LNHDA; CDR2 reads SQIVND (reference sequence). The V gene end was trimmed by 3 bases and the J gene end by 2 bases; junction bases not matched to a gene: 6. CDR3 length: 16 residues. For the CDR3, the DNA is TGTGCCAGTAGTATGACTAGCGGGGACAAACCCTACGAGCAGTACTTC. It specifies CASSMTSGDKPYEQYF.

DNA of the CDR3: TGTGCCACCAGCAGAGATCGACATGGATCCTACAATGAGCAGTTCTTC. Its protein product is CATSRDRHGSYNEQFF. This rearrangement joins TRBV15 to TRBJ2-1; D not resolved. V was clipped by 0 bases and J by 1 base, with 10 bases between them. This CDR3 is 16 amino acids long. Germline values: CDR1 LNHNV, CDR2 YYDKDF (reference sequence).

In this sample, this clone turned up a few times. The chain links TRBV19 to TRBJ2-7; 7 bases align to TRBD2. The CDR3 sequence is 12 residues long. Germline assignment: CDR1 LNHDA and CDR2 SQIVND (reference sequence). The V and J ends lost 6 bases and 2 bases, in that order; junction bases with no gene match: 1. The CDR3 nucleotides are TGTGCCAGTAGGGGGACTACCTACGAGCAGTACTTC. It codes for CASRGTTYEQYF.

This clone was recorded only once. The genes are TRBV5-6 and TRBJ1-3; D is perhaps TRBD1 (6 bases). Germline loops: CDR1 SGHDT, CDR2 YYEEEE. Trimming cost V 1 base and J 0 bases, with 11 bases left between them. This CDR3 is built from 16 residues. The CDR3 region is CASSLKGVGSGNTIYF. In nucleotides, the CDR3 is TGTGCCAGCAGCTTGAAGGGGGTAGGCTCTGGAAACACCATATATTTT.

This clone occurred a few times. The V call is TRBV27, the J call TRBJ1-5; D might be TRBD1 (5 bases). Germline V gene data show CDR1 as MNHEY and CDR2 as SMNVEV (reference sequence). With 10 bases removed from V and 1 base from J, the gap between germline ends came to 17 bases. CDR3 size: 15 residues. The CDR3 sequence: CANPQGKGSNQPQHF. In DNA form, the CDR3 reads TGTGCCAACCCTCAGGGAAAAGGAAGCAATCAGCCCCAGCATTTT.

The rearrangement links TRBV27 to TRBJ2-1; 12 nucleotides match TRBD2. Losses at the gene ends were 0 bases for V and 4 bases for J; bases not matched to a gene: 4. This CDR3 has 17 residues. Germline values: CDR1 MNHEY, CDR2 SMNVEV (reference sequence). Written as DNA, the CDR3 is TGTGCCAGCAGTTTATCCGGACTAGCGGGAAAATACAATGAGCAGTTCTTC. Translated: CASSLSGLAGKYNEQFF.

CDR3 nucleotides: TGTGCCAGCAGCTTAGCGGTGACGGGGGGCCCCTACGAGCAGTACTTC. Amino acids: CASSLAVTGGPYEQYF. V is TRBV7-2 and J is TRBJ2-7, with D maybe TRBD2 (7 bases). Germline CDR1 and CDR2: SGHTA and FQGNSA. Between the trimmed V and J ends, which lost 0 bases and 2 bases, there was a span of 14 bases. The CDR3 has 16 residues.

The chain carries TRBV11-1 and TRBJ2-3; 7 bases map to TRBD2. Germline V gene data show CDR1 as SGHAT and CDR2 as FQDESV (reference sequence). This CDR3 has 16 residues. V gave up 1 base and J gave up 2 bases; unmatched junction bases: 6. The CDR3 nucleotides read TGTGCCAGCAGCTTAGGCTTCGGGGGGTCCACAGATACGCAGTATTTT. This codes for CASSLGFGGSTDTQYF.

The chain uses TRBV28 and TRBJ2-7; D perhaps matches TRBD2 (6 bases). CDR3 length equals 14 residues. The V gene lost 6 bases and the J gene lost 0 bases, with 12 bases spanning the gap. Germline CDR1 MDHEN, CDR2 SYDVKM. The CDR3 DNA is TGTGCCAGCAGCGAAGCGGGTCGCTCCTACGAGCAGTACTTC. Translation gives CASSEAGRSYEQYF.

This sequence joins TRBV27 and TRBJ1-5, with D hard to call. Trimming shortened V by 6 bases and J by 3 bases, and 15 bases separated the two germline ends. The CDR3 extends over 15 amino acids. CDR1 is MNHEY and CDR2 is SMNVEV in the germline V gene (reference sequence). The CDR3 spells CASRITRAYNQPQHF. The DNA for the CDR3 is TGTGCCAGCAGGATTACGAGGGCTTACAATCAGCCCCAGCATTTT.

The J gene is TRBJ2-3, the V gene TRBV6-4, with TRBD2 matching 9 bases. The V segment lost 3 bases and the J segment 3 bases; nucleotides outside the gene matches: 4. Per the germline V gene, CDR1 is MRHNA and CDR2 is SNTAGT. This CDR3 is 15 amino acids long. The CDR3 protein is CASSESGGQTDTQYF. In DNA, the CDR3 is TGTGCCAGCAGTGAAAGCGGGGGGCAAACAGATACGCAGTATTTT.

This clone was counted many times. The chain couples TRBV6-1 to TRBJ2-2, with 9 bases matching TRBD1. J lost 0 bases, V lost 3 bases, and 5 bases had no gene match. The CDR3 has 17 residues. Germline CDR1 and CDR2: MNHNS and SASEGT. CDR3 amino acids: CASSEIQGAANTGELFF. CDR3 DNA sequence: TGTGCCAGCAGTGAGATACAGGGGGCAGCGAACACCGGGGAGCTGTTTTTT.

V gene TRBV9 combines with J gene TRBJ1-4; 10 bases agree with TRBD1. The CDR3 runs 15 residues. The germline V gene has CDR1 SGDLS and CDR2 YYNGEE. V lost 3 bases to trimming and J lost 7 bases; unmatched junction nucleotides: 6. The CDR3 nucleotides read TGTGCCAGCAGCGGCCGGGACAGGGGAGGTGAAAAACTGTTTTTT. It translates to CASSGRDRGGEKLFF.

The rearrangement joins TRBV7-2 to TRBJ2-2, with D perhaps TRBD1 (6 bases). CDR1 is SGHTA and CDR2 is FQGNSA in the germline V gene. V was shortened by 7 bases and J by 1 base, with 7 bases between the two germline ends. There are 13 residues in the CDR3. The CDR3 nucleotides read TGTGCCAGCACGGGACAGAACACCGGGGAGCTGTTTTTT. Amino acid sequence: CASTGQNTGELFF.

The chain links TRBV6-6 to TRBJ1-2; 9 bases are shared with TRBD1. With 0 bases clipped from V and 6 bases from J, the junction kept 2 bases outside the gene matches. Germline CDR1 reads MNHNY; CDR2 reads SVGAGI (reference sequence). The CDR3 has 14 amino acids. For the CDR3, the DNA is TGTGCCAGCAGTTACTCACAGGGGGCAAATGGCTACACCTTC. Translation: CASSYSQGANGYTF.